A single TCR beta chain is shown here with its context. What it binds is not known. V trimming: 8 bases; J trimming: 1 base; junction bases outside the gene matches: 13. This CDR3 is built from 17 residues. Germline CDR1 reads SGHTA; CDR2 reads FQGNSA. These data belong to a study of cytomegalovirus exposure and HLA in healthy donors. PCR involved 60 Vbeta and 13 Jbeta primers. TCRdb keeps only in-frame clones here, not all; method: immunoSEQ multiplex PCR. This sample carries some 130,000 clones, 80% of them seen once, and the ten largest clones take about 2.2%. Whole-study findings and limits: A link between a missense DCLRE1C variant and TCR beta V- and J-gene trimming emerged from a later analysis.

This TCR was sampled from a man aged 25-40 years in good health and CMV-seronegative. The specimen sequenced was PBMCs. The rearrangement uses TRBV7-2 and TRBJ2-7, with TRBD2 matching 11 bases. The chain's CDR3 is CASSPGLAGGRSYEQYF. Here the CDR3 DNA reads TGTGCCAGCTCCCCCGGGCTAGCGGGAGGAAGGTCCTACGAGCAGTACTTC.